The sequence of this T cell receptor (beta chain) was determined in a study of cytomegalovirus exposure and HLA in healthy donors. Overall study findings and caveats: Later on, an analysis found that several of the most significant clusters appeared to be linked to common viral pathogens, which included parvovirus B19.

The PCR employed 60 Vbeta primers together with 13 Jbeta primers. Repertoires were generated with immunoSEQ multiplex PCR, while TCRdb's copy carries only in-frame clones and drops some. The sample includes around 210,000 clones. A word on this clone: Its target is unknown.

CDR3 length equals 17 residues. Germline trimming cut 5 bases from V and 8 bases from J; bases unmatched to any gene: 16. From germline, CDR1 is MDHEN and CDR2 SYDVKM. The source of this sequence is a girl aged 2-10 years in good health and CMV-seropositive. The chain carries TRBV28 and TRBJ1-3; TRBD1 aligns across 9 bases. Sequenced input: PBMCs. CDR3 residues: CASSPPERQGVRDTIYF. CDR3 bases: TGTGCCAGCAGTCCACCCGAAAGACAGGGGGTACGGGACACCATATATTTT.